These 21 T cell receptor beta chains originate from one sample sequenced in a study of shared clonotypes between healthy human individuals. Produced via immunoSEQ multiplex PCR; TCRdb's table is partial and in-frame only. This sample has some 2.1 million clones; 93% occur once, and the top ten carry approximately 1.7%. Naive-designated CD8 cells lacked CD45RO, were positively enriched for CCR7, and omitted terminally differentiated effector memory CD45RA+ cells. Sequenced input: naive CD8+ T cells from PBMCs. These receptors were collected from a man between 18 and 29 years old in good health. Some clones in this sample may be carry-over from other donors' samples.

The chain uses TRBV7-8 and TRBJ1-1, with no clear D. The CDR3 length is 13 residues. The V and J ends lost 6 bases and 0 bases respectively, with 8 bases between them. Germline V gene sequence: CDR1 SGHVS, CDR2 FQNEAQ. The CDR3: CASRPVLNTEAFF. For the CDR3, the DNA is TGTGCCAGCAGGCCCGTCCTGAACACTGAAGCTTTCTTT.

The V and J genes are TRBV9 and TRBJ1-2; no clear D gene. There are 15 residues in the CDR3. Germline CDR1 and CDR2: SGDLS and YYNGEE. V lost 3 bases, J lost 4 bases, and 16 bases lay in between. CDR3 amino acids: CASSGFDGDSYGYTF. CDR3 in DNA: TGTGCCAGCAGCGGTTTCGACGGAGATTCCTATGGCTACACCTTC.

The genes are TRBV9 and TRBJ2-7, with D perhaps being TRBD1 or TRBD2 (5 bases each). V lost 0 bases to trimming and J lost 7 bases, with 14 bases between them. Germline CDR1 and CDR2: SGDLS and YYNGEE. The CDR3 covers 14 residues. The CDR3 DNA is TGTGCCAGCAGCGTAGGACTGGGGACCGGAGAGCAGTACTTC. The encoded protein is CASSVGLGTGEQYF.

The CDR3 DNA follows: TGTGCCAGCAGCCCCGAGGGACTAGCGGGAAGAACTAGCACAGATACGCAGTATTTT. Residues: CASSPEGLAGRTSTDTQYF. The chain has TRBV9 and TRBJ2-3, with 13 bases matching TRBD2. Germline assignment: CDR1 SGDLS and CDR2 YYNGEE. The CDR3 extends over 19 amino acids. Trimming removed 4 bases from V and 0 bases from J; junction bases left unmatched: 11.

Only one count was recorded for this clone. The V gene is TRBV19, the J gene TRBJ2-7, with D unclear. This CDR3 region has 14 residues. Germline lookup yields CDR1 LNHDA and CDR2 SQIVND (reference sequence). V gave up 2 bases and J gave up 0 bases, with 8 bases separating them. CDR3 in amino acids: CASSIKADSYEQYF. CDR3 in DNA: TGTGCCAGTAGTATAAAGGCGGACTCCTACGAGCAGTACTTC.

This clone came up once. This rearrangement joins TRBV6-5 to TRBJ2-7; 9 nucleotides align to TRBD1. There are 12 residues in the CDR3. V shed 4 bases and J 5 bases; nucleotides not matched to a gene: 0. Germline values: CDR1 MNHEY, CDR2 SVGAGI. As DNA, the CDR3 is TGTGCCAGCAGTTGGACAGGGGACGAGCAGTACTTC. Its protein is CASSWTGDEQYF.

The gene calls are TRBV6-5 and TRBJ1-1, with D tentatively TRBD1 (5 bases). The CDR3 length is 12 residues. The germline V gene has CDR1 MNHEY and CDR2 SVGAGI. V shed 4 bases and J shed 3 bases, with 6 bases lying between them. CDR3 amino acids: CASSSGYTEAFF. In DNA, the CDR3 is TGTGCCAGCAGTTCAGGGTACACTGAAGCTTTCTTT.

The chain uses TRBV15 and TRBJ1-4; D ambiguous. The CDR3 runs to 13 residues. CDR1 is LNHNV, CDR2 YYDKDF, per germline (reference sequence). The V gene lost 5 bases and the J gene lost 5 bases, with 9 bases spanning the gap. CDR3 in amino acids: CATSEVGNEKLFF. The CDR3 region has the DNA TGTGCCACCAGCGAGGTAGGGAATGAAAAACTGTTTTTT.

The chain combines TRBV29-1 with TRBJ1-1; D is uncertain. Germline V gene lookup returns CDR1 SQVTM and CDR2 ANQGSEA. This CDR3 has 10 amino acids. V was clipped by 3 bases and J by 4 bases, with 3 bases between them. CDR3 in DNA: TGCAGCGTTGACATCACTGAAGCTTTCTTT. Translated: CSVDITEAFF.

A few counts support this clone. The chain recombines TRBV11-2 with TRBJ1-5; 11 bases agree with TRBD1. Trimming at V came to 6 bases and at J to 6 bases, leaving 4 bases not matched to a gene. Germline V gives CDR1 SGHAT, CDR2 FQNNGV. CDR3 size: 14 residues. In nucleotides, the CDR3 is TGTGCCAGCAGGGACAGGGGGCAGGTTCAGCCCCAGCATTTT. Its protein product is CASRDRGQVQPQHF.

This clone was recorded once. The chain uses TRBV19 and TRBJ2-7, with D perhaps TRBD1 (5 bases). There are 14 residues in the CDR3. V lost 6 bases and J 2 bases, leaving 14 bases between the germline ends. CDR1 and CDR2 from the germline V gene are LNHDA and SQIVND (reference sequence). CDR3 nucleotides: TGTGCCAGTAGCGACGCGGACATGCCCTACGAGCAGTACTTC. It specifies CASSDADMPYEQYF.

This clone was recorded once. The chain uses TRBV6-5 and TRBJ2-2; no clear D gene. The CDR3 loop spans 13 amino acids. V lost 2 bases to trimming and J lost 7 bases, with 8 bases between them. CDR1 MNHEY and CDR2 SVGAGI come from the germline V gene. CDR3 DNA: TGTGCCAGCAGTTACCGACCGAACGGGGAGCTGTTTTTT. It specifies CASSYRPNGELFF.

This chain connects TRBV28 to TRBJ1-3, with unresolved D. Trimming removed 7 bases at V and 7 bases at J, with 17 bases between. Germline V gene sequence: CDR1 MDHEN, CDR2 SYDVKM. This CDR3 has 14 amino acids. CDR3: CASNHRPPGNTIYF. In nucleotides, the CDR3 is TGTGCCAGCAACCATAGACCCCCGGGTAACACCATATATTTT.

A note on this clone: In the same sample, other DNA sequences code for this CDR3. CDR3 DNA: TGTGCCAGCAGTTACACTTACGAGCAGTACTTC. Encoded protein: CASSYTYEQYF. The chain has TRBV6-6 and TRBJ2-7; D remains unclear. Trimming removed 2 bases at V and 4 bases at J, with 3 bases between. Germline CDR1 is MNHNY and CDR2 is SVGAGI (reference sequence). CDR3 length: 11 amino acids.

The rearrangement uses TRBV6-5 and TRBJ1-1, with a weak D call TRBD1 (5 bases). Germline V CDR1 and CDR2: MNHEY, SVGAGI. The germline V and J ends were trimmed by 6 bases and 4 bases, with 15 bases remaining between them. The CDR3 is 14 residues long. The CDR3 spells CASRSQARGTEAFF. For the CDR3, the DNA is TGTGCCAGCAGATCACAGGCTCGTGGCACTGAAGCTTTCTTT.

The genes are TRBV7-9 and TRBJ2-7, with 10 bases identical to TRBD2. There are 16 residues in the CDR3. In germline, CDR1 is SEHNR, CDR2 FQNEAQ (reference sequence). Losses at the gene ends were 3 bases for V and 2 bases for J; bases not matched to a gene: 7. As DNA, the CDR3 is TGTGCCAGCAGCTTGACATCTAGCGGGAGTGCCTACGAGCAGTACTTC. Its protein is CASSLTSSGSAYEQYF.

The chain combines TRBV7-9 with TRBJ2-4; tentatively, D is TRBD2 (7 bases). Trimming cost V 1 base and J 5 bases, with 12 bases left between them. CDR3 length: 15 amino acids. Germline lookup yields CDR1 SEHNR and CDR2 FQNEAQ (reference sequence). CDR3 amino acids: CASSLVRGAQNIQYF. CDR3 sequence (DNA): TGTGCCAGCAGCTTAGTACGGGGGGCCCAAAACATTCAGTACTTC. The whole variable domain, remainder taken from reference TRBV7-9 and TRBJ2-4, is DTGVSQNPRHKITKRGQNVTFRCDPISEHNRLYWYRQTLGQGPEFLTYFQNEAQLEKSRLLSDRFSAERPKGSFSTLEIQRTEQGDSAMYLCASSLVRGAQNIQYFGAGTRLSVL.

The CDR3 is CASSPPGLAATDTQYF. CDR3 DNA: TGCGCCAGCAGCCCGCCCGGACTAGCGGCAACAGATACGCAGTATTTT. This rearrangement joins TRBV4-1 to TRBJ2-3; 10 nucleotides agree with TRBD2. The V and J ends lost 4 bases and 3 bases, in that order; junction bases with no gene match: 7. Looked up from germline, CDR1 is MGHRA and CDR2 is YSYEKL. The CDR3 sequence is 16 residues long.

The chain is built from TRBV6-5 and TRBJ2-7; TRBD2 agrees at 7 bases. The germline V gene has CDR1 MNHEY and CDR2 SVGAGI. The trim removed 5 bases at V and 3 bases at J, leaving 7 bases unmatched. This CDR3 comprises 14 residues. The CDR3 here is CASSPLGGNYEQYF. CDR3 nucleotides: TGTGCCAGCAGTCCCCTCGGGGGGAACTACGAGCAGTACTTC.

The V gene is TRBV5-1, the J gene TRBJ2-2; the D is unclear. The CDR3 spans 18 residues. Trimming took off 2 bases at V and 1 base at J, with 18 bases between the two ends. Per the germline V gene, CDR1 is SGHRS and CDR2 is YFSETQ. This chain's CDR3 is CASSFLVDTPMNTGELFF. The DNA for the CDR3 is TGCGCCAGCAGCTTTTTGGTCGATACCCCTATGAACACCGGGGAGCTGTTTTTT.

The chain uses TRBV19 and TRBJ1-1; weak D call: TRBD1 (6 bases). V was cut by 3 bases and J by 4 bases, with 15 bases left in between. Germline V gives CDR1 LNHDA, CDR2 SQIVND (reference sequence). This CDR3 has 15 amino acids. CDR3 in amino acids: CASSIAFRGSTEAFF. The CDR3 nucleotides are TGTGCCAGTAGTATCGCATTCAGGGGAAGCACTGAAGCTTTCTTT.